This TCR beta chain comes out of a study of CXCR3-negative and CXCR3-positive naive CD8 T cells. Study findings and constraints: TRB CDR3 hydrophobicity was greater in CXCR3-positive naive cells than in CXCR3-negative naive cells.

Notes on this clonotype: Its antigen remains unknown.

The CDR3 runs 14 residues. The germline CDR1 and CDR2 sequences are MNHEY and SVGAGI. Each TRB cDNA library was prepared by 5' RACE (with UMI labels). Each CDR3 protein gets one entry in TCRdb, which reprocessed the 5' RACE reads and gives no DNA. This sample's table has 65,000 to 75,000 distinct CDR3 sequences. The V gene is TRBV6-5, the J gene TRBJ2-1; the TCRdb D gene call, TRBD1, has no DNA to confirm it. The receptor was isolated from a human donor in good health. Some clones in this sample may be carry-over from other donors' samples. The sample comprised naive CXCR3+ CD8+ T cells from blood. Subset given: CD45RO-CCR7+CD27+CD95- naive CD8+ T cells expressing CXCR3 (TNR3+). CDR3 in amino acids: CASSWGQGYNEQFF.